This T cell receptor (beta chain) was identified in a study of STAT3 mutations in large granular lymphocyte leukemia. Study-level information: Canonical activating STAT3 mutations were detected in roughly half of the longitudinally sequenced T-LGLL patients. Immunosuppressive therapy was given to more than half of T-LGLL patients.

Germline V gene lookup returns CDR1 MNHNS and CDR2 SASEGT. V lost 2 bases and J 2 bases, leaving 11 bases between the germline ends. The CDR3 covers 15 residues. Only a few counts were recorded for this clone. Its antigen is as yet unknown. TCRbeta libraries averaged around 40,000 productive templates per sample. Here immunoSEQ multiplex PCR was the method, and the copy in TCRdb shows in-frame clones only, minus some. The sample yields several thousand clones, 57% seen once. General study results and limits: TCR clonotype switching after therapy occurred in about 35% of the 18 patients. Every T-cell large granular lymphocyte leukemia patient had at least one immunodominant TCR beta clonotype.

The chain employs TRBV6-1 and TRBJ2-3; D is ambiguous. The sequence came from a boy aged 5-17 years with T-cell large granular lymphocyte leukemia. Some clones in this sample may be carry-over from other donors' samples. Specimen: peripheral blood mononuclear cells. CDR3 coding DNA: TGTGCCAGCAGTGAAAGGCGGTACCCCACAGATACGCAGTATTTT. The encoded protein is CASSERRYPTDTQYF.